What follows is one TCR beta chain and its context. TCR beta CDR3 amplified by multiplex PCR from about 1200 ng genomic DNA. Repertoires were generated with immunoSEQ multiplex PCR, while TCRdb's copy carries only in-frame clones and drops some. The table gives 45,000 to 55,000 clones; the top ten clones make up about 1.6% of it. MY09/MY11 PCR detected cervical HPV DNA; dot-blot assigned genotypes. This specimen belongs to a study of T cells in women clearing cervical HPV infection. Whole-study context: Controls were women whose single incident HPV16 infection cleared within 12 months without precancer or cancer. Case blood was drawn when the lesion was first found; control blood after infection became undetectable.

The TCR comes from a woman between 18 and 69 years old with a cervical HPV16 infection that either progressed to CIN3+ or cleared (not recorded which). The sample taken for sequencing was blood buffy coat.

The CDR3 DNA, read in part, is TGTGCCATCAGTGGGGCTTACAATGAG. It is translated as CAISGAYNE. The complete CDR3 reads CAISGAYNEQFF. The chain uses TRBV10-3 and TRBJ2-1; D is unresolved. The read halts 3 residues ahead of the CDR3 end, with the missing end drawn from the germline J gene. Germline V lookup: CDR1 ENHRY, CDR2 SYGVKD. V lost 4 bases and J lost 4, with 5 bases in between. The CDR3 has 12 residues.